This TCR beta chain was obtained from a study of blood T cell repertoires in COVID-19. In the study overall: The United States, Italy and Spain provided the acute and convalescent COVID-19 samples.

V lost 3 bases to trimming and J lost 2 bases; unmatched junction nucleotides: 8. CDR1 is SGHTA, CDR2 FQGNSA, per germline. This CDR3 spans 16 amino acids. Original handling: Reference gene primer amplification gave nucleated cell count estimates. Method: immunoSEQ multiplex PCR; TCRdb's copy keeps in-frame clones and lacks some. That table supplies the V and J calls and clone size; D and trimming were determined from the DNA. The sample consists of more than 55,000 clones, roughly 90% of them appearing once. V and J are TRBV7-2 and TRBJ2-5; 8 bases are shared with TRBD1. Source material: peripheral blood. The TCR originated in a man older than 75 with acute or convalescent COVID-19. The CDR3 loop reads CASSFQSGQGQETQYF. CDR3 DNA: TGTGCCAGCAGCTTTCAATCCGGACAGGGACAAGAGACCCAGTACTTC.